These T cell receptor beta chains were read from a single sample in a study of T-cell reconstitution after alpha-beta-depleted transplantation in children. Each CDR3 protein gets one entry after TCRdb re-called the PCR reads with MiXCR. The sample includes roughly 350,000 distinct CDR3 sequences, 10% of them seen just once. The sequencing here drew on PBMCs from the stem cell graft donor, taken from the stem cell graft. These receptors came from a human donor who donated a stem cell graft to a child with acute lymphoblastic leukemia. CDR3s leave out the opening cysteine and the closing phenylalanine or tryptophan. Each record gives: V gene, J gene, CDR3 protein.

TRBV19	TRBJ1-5	ASSPYGGRNQPQH
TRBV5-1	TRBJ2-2	ASTTGTGGTIGELF
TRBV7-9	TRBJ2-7	ASSFGSNEQY
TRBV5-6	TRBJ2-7	ASSLWPHRTGGTYEQY
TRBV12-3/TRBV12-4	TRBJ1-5	ASSLAKSGASNQPQH
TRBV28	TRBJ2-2	ASRWRGLATGELF
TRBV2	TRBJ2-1	ASSEVRLAGGDEQF
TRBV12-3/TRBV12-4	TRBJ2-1	ASSPGGSVYNEQF
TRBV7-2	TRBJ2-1	ASSVGTVSLGYNEQF
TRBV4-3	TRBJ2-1	ASSQDLGGGTYNEQF
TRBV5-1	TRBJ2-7	ASSLRTDYEQY
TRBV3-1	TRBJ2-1	ACSQILAEAVYNEQF
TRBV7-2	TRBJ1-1	ASRPRRSGYTEAF
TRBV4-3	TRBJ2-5	ASSQDRAGRETQY
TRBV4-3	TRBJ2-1	ASSQDEVQGPNEQF
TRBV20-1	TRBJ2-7	SAKPSDRIHEQY
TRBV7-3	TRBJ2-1	ASCLRLTGAGEGANEQF
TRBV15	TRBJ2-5	ATSAGLARETQY
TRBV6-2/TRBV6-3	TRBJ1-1	ASSQPSNRRNTEAF
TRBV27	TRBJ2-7	ASTDGTYEQY
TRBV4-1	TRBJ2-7	ASSQDGQGGWGQY
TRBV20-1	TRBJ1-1	SARPRMNTEAF
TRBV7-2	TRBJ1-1	ASSLSGRMNTEAF
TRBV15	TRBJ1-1	ATSIGQNTEAF
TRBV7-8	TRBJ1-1	ASSLIRAENTEAF
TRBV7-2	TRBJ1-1	ASSLRAGTGSLNTEAF
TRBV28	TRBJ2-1	ASSLLVFDEQF
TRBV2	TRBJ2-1	ASSESRGSYNEQF
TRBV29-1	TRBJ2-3	SVSPGGTDTQY
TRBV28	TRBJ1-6	ASSLLASPLH
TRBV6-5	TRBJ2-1	ASSYSRDSLYNEQF
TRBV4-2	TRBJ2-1	ASSQDRREEQF
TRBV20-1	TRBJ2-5	SAGREGLQETQY
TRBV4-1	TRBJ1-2	ASSQSGGEGGT
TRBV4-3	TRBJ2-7	ASSQDRGGWGEQY
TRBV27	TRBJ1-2	ASSTRHNYGYT
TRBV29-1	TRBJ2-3	SVEGVSGDTQY
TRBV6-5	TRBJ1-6	ASSYSTGGLAPNSPLH
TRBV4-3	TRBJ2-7	ASSQERGYPPYEQY
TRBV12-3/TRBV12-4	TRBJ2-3	ASREGVAGVVDTQY
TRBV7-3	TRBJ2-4	ASSLNGGPSGDINIQY
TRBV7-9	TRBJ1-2	ASSPSLDGYT
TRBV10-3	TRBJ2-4	AISASGLAKNIQY
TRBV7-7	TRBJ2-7	ASSLAFERRFDEQY
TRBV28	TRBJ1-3	ASSRQTGTGNTIY
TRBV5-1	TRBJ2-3	ASSLLTPGTDTQY
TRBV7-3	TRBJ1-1	ASRARAGNTEAF
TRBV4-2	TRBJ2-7	ASSQTPGLAEYEQY
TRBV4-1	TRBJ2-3	ASSHTRDSKSTDTQY
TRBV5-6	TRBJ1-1	ASSLSARGNTEAF
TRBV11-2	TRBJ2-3	ASSLRVGTSGRARTNTQY
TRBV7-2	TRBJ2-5	ASSLVHRVEETQY
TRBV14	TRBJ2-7	ASSQLSSGRAYEQY
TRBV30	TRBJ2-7	ALTSGRIYEQY
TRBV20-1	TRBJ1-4	SASGEGSGEKLF
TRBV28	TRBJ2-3	ASSPIPGLAGDADTQY
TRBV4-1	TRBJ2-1	ASSQDPGGEQF
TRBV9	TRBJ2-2	ASSVTLTGELF
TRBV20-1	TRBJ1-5	SASTVNQPQH
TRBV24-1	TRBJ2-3	ATSPAGTSGSNTQY